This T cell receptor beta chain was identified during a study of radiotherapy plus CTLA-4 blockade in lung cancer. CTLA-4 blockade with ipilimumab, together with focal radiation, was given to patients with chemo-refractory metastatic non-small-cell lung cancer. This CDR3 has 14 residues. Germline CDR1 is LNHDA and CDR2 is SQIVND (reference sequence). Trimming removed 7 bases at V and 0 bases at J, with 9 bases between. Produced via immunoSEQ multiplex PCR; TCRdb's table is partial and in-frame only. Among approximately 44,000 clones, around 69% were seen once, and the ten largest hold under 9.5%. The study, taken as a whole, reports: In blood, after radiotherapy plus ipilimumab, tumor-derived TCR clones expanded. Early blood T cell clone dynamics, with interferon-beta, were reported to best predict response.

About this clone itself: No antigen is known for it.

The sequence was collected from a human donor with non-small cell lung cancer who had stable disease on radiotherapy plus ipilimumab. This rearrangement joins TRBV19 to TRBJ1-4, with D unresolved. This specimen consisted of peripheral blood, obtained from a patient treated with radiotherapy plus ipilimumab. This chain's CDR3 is CASIGGTTNEKLFF. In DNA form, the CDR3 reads TGTGCCAGTATTGGCGGGACAACTAATGAAAAACTGTTTTTT.